This T cell receptor (beta chain) was recovered during a study of OX40 agonist ivuxolimab in advanced cancers. For the study in its entirety: The costimulatory receptor OX40 (CD134) was targeted by ivuxolimab, a fully human IgG2 agonistic monoclonal antibody. Intravenous ivuxolimab was administered to patients every 2 weeks at six dose levels: 0.01, 0.1, 0.3, 1.5, 3 and 10 mg/kg. Of the roughly 54 dose-escalation patients, hepatocellular carcinoma was present in 19, melanoma in around 15, renal cell carcinoma in 9 and head and neck cancer in 9. Patients were allowed to have had prior anti-PD-1, anti-PD-L1 or anti-CTLA-4 therapy, and approximately 40% of the dose-escalation patients had previously received checkpoint inhibitors. Partial responses were achieved by three dose-escalation patients, of whom one had hepatocellular carcinoma and two had cutaneous melanoma. The purpose of peripheral TCRbeta sequencing was to test whether ivuxolimab changed TCR sequence diversity and led to clonal T-cell expansion. In the dose-escalation cohort, 82.7% of patients were male, and the mean age was approximately 55 years, with a range of about 23 to 90. The paper describes the monotherapy dose-escalation part (N of about 52 patients) of the phase I trial of ivuxolimab.

CDR1 and CDR2 (MDHEN, SYDVKM) derive from the germline V gene. The CDR3 runs 16 residues from the cysteine to the phenylalanine. Just the 48-base CDR3 DNA is kept, in frame starting at base 1. V was cut back by 5 bases and J by 1 base, leaving a gap of 18 bases between them. To sequence the TCRbeta CDR3 region, genomic DNA was isolated from the sorted cells. TCRbeta CDR3 regions were sequenced using the immunoSEQ Assay. The immuneACCESS repertoire file appears here via TCRdb, limited to in-frame rearrangements. These files lack a portion of the clones; in checked studies, under half of the deficit traces to unresolved V genes, and the cause of the others is not known. The sample table holds about 56,000 clones, of which more than 80% were seen once. The top ten hold about a tenth of the sample. With respect to this clone: Its antigen is not yet known. Per-base qualities were not stored, and no clone one base away is much larger.

Patients with a history of autoimmune disease or receiving systemic immunosuppression were excluded from the trial. Peripheral blood for TCR sequencing was collected from all dose cohorts at baseline, on cycle 4 day 1, and on cycle 7 day 1. Samples were obtained from an open-label, multicenter, first-in-human phase I dose-escalation trial of ivuxolimab. The trial enrolled adults with locally advanced or metastatic head and neck squamous cell, hepatocellular, melanoma or renal cell carcinoma. Before TCR sequencing, CD4+ and CD8+ T cells were separately sorted from peripheral blood. The full study reports these points: Partial responders in the 0.1-3.0 mg/kg groups had among the lowest normalized peripheral clonal expansion, especially among CD8+ T cells. After ivuxolimab, expanded clones were on average more numerous among CD8+ T cells than among CD4+ T cells. At doses of 0.1 to 3.0 mg/kg, clonal expansion of both CD4+ and CD8+ T cells in blood was seen between baseline and week 6. Low levels of normalized T-cell clonal expansion were also seen in some patients who did not respond. Which antigens the clonally expanded peripheral T cells were specific for was not determined.

The input for sequencing was CD4+ or CD8+ T cells sorted from blood, taken in a trial of the OX40 agonist ivuxolimab. The receptor was isolated from an adult with an advanced solid tumor such as melanoma, head and neck, liver or kidney cancer. The chain employs TRBV28 and TRBJ2-7, with the D gene not confidently named. In nucleotide form, the sequence is TGTGCCAGCAGTGGCCTGAGAGCATTACCTTCCTACGAGCAGTACTTC. This is translated as CASSGLRALPSYEQYF. Full variable domain (CDR3 extended with the reference TRBV28 and TRBJ2-7 proteins): DVKVTQSSRYLVKRTGEKVFLECVQDMDHENMFWYRQDPGLGLRLIYFSYDVKMKEKGDIPEGYSVSREKKERFSLILESASTNQTSMYLCASSGLRALPSYEQYFGPGTRLTVT.